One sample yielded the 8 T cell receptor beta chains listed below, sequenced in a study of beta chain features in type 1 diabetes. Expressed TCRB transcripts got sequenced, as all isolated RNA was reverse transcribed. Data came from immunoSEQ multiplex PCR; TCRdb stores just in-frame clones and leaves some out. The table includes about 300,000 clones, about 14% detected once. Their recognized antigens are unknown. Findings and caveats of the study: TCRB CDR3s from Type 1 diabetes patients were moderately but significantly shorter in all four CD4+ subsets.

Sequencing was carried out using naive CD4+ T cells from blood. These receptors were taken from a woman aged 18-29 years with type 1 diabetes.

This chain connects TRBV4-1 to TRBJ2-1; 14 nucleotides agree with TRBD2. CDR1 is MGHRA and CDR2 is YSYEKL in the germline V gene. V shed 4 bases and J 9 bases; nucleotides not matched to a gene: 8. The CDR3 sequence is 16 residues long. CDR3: CASSPATSGRASEQFF. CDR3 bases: TGCGCCAGCAGCCCGGCGACTAGCGGGAGGGCCAGTGAGCAGTTCTTC.

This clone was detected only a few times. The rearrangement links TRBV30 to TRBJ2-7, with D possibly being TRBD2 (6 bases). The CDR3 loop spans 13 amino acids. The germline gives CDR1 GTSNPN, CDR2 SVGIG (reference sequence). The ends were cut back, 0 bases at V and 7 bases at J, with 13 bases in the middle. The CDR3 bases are TGTGCCTGGAGTGTCCTAGCGAGTCAGGAGCAGTACTTC. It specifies CAWSVLASQEQYF.

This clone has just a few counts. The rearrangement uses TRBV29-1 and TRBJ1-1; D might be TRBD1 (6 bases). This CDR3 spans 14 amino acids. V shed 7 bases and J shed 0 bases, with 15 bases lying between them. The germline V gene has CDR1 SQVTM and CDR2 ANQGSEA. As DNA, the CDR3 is TGCAGCGCCGCGACAGGATTAATGAACACTGAAGCTTTCTTT. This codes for CSAATGLMNTEAFF.

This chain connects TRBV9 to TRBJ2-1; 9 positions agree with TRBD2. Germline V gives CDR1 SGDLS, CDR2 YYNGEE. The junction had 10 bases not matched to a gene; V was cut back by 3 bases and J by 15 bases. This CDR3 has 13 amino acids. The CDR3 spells CASSASVAGVPFF. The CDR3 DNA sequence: TGTGCCAGCAGCGCTTCAGTAGCGGGAGTACCGTTCTTC.

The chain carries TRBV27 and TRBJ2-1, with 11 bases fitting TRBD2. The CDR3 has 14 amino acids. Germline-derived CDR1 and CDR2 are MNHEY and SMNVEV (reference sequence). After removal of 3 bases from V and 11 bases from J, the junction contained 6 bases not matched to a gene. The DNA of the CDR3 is TGTGCCAGCAGTTTTACTAGCGGGAGAACAAAGCAGTTCTTC. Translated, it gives CASSFTSGRTKQFF.

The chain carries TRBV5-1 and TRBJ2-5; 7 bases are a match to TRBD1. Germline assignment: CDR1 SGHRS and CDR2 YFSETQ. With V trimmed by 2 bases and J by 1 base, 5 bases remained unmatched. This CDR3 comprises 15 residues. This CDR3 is CASSLGGGFQETQYF. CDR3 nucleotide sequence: TGCGCCAGCAGCTTAGGGGGCGGCTTCCAAGAGACCCAGTACTTC.

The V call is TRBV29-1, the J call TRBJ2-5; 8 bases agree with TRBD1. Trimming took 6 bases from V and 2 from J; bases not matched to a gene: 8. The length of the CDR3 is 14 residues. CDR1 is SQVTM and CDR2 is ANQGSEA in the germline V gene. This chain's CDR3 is CSVTSRGRQETQYF. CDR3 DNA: TGCAGCGTCACGTCCAGGGGGCGGCAAGAGACCCAGTACTTC. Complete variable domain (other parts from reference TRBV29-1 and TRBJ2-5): SAVISQKPSRDICQRGTSLTIQCQVDSQVTMMFWYRQQPGQSLTLIATANQGSEATYESGFVIDKFPISRPNLTFSTLTVSNMSPEDSSIYLCSVTSRGRQETQYFGPGTRLLVL.

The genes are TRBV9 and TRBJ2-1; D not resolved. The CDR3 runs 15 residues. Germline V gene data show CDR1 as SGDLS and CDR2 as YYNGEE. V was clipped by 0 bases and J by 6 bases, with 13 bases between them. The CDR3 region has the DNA TGTGCCAGCAGCGTAGAGAGCGCGCGGCGCAATGAGCAGTTCTTC. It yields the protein CASSVESARRNEQFF.